The 12 T cell receptor beta chains reported below all come from one sample, sequenced in a study of T cells after yellow fever vaccination. MiXCR, run by TCRdb on the 5' RACE reads, gives a single entry per CDR3 protein. In the table there are fewer than 350,000 distinct CDR3 sequences, around 4.5% of which are singletons. Sequencing used PBMCs, obtained 15 days after the yellow fever booster vaccination. Receptors were obtained from a man between 18 and 35 years old who received the YFV17D yellow fever vaccine.

The chain combines TRBV5-5 with TRBJ2-7; perhaps TRBD2 as D (5 bases). Per the germline V gene, CDR1 is SGHKS and CDR2 is YYEKEE (reference sequence). This CDR3 is 14 amino acids long. The germline V and J ends were trimmed by 0 bases and 1 base, with 8 bases remaining between them. The CDR3 sequence: CASSLAGVSYEQYV. In DNA form, the CDR3 reads TGTGCCAGCAGCTTGGCCGGGGTTTCCTACGAGCAGTACGTC.

This clonotype was found a few times. The chain links TRBV5-6 to TRBJ1-6, with D uncertain. Germline V gene data show CDR1 as SGHDT and CDR2 as YYEEEE. V was shortened by 2 bases and J by 0 bases, with 9 bases between the two germline ends. The CDR3 contains 16 residues. In DNA form, the CDR3 reads TGTGCCAGCAGCTTTTTGGGGAGCTCCTATAATTCACCCCTCCACTTT. Translating gives CASSFLGSSYNSPLHF.

This clonotype was seen at least ten times. This rearrangement joins TRBV20-1 to TRBJ2-1, with 13 bases aligning to TRBD2. J lost 9 bases, V lost 0 bases, and 5 bases had no gene match. The CDR3 loop spans 15 amino acids. Per germline, CDR1 DFQATT and CDR2 SNEGSKA (reference sequence). The CDR3: CSARDTSGGASEQFF. CDR3 nucleotides: TGCAGTGCTAGAGACACTAGCGGGGGGGCCAGTGAGCAGTTCTTC.

This clonotype was picked up a small number of times. The chain joins TRBV7-9 to TRBJ2-5, with D unresolved. The CDR3 has 13 amino acids. Trimming pared 4 bases from V and 5 bases from J, leaving 11 bases between. Germline V gene data show CDR1 as SEHNR and CDR2 as FQNEAQ (reference sequence). CDR3 in amino acids: CASSSPAVETQYF. The CDR3 region has the DNA TGTGCCAGCAGCTCGCCGGCCGTCGAGACCCAGTACTTC.

A few counts support this clonotype. The gene calls are TRBV4-3 and TRBJ2-2, with 11 bases identical to TRBD2. From germline, CDR1 is LGHNA and CDR2 YSLEER. J lost 0 bases, V lost 4 bases, and 10 bases had no gene match. The CDR3 sequence is 19 residues long. In DNA form, the CDR3 reads TGCGCCAGCAGCCGACAACTAGCGGGGGCCGACGCGAACACCGGGGAGCTGTTTTTT. Its translation: CASSRQLAGADANTGELFF.

The genes are TRBV6-5 and TRBJ2-7; no definite D call. Per the germline V gene, CDR1 is MNHEY and CDR2 is SVGAGI. Between the trimmed V and J ends, which lost 0 bases and 2 bases, there was a span of 11 bases. CDR3 length: 15 amino acids. As DNA, the CDR3 is TGTGCCAGCAGTTACTCGCCTCTACGACCCTACGAGCAGTACTTC. This translates into CASSYSPLRPYEQYF.

V usage is TRBV19 and J usage is TRBJ1-5, with D perhaps TRBD1 (6 bases). V lost 9 bases and J lost 2, with 14 bases in between. Germline lookup yields CDR1 LNHDA and CDR2 SQIVND (reference sequence). The CDR3 totals 14 residues. DNA of the CDR3: TGTGCCAGCGGGCCTGGGGGCCGCAATCAGCCCCAGCATTTT. Translation: CASGPGGRNQPQHF.

This clonotype was counted a few times. The chain has TRBV2 and TRBJ2-7, with D possibly being TRBD2 (6 bases). V dropped 6 bases and J dropped 4 bases, with 19 bases sitting between them. CDR3 length equals 15 residues. Germline CDR1 reads SNHLY; CDR2 reads FYNNEI. The CDR3 nucleotides are TGTGCCAGCAGCCGCCTCGCGGGACCAATATACGAGCAGTACTTC. Amino acids: CASSRLAGPIYEQYF.

This clonotype occurred a few times. This chain joins TRBV4-2 and TRBJ1-5, with D possibly matching TRBD1 (5 bases). The CDR3 length is 16 residues. Germline values: CDR1 LGHNA, CDR2 YNFKEQ. The germline V and J ends were trimmed by 0 bases and 4 bases, with 13 bases remaining between them. The CDR3 sequence: CASSQEEGRYNQPQHF. The CDR3 nucleotides are TGTGCCAGCAGCCAAGAGGAGGGGAGGTATAATCAGCCCCAGCATTTT.

This clonotype was detected many times. The chain has TRBV10-3 and TRBJ1-5; TRBD1 agrees at 8 bases. Trimming at V came to 2 bases and at J to 7 bases, leaving 4 bases not matched to a gene. Germline assignment: CDR1 ENHRY and CDR2 SYGVKD. This CDR3 region has 14 residues. In DNA, the CDR3 is TGTGCCATCAGTGAGGACAGGGGAGGCCAGCCCCAGCATTTT. It translates to CAISEDRGGQPQHF.

On this clonotype: One base away lies a much larger clone, so this may be a sequencing read error. The CDR3 protein is CSVGRTSPIDYGYTF. As DNA, the CDR3 is TGCAGCGTTGGCCGGACATCTCCCATTGACTATGGCTACACCTTC. V usage is TRBV29-1 and J usage is TRBJ1-2, with D possibly being TRBD1 (5 bases). This CDR3 has 15 residues. V lost 4 bases to trimming and J lost 3 bases, with 18 bases between them. Germline V gene lookup returns CDR1 SQVTM and CDR2 ANQGSEA.

This clonotype was observed many times. The V gene is TRBV30, the J gene TRBJ2-1; D perhaps matches TRBD2 (7 bases). Trimming removed 3 bases from V and 5 bases from J, with 11 bases in between. The CDR3 totals 13 residues. Germline V gene lookup returns CDR1 GTSNPN and CDR2 SVGIG (reference sequence). The CDR3 bases are TGTGCCTGGAGCACAGGGAGGGACAATGAGCAGTTCTTC. Its protein is CAWSTGRDNEQFF.